What follows is one T cell receptor (beta chain) and its context. This specimen comes from a study of blood T cell repertoires in COVID-19. Looking at the study overall: Spain, Italy and the United States supplied samples that represented acute and convalescent COVID-19.

TCRdb's copy holds only in-frame clones and misses some; the assay was immunoSEQ multiplex PCR. The sample includes 40,000 or so clones, 92% of them seen just once. CDR1 and CDR2 from the germline V gene are KGHDR and SFDVKD. V was pared by 7 bases and J by 4 bases, with 16 bases of the junction left unmatched. This CDR3 contains 17 residues. The chain carries TRBV24-1 and TRBJ1-2; 8 bases map to TRBD1. Sequencing used peripheral blood. This sequence originates from a human donor in a cohort sampled during active COVID-19. This CDR3 reads CATSDRGKVLGGYGYTF. In DNA form, the CDR3 reads TGTGCCACCAGCGACAGGGGTAAGGTCCTTGGGGGCTATGGCTACACCTTC.